The 25 T cell receptor beta chains below were found in one sample sequenced in a study of T cell responses to AZD1222 COVID-19 vaccine (dated by TCRdb to the early 2020s). The sample's time point label, in plain terms: baseline before first vaccination. Library prep was done by the immunoSEQ multiplex PCR assay. TCRdb carries this immuneACCESS record with in-frame sequences only. Its versions omit some clonotypes, under half of them owing to an unresolved V gene in the studies checked, with the rest unexplained. The sample has around 140,000 clones on record, 89% of them singletons. The leading ten clones occupy 4.5% to 6% of the sample. Specimen: peripheral blood, collected on day 0 of AZD1222 vaccination. These receptors originate from an adult in good health.

This rearrangement joins TRBV3-1 (or the pseudogene TRBV3-2) to TRBJ1-2, with a tentative D call TRBD1 (6 bases). The length of the CDR3 is 14 residues. Germline assignment: CDR1 LGHDT and CDR2 YNNKEL (reference sequence). V was shortened by 3 bases and J by 4 bases, with 12 bases between the two germline ends. CDR3 region: CASSQETGFYGYTF. The CDR3 nucleotides are TGTGCCAGCAGCCAGGAGACAGGTTTCTATGGCTACACCTTC.

This chain uses TRBV28 with TRBJ1-5; D possibly corresponds to TRBD1 (5 bases). This CDR3 has 16 amino acids. In germline, CDR1 is MDHEN, CDR2 SYDVKM. Deletions cut 7 bases from V and 1 base from J, with 17 bases between. The CDR3 region is CASTGGVFVSNQPQHF. DNA of the CDR3: TGTGCCAGCACGGGGGGGGTTTTTGTCAGCAATCAGCCCCAGCATTTT.

The rearrangement uses TRBV11-1 and TRBJ1-1, with a weak D call TRBD1 (5 bases). Germline V gene sequence: CDR1 SGHAT, CDR2 FQDESV (reference sequence). Trimming left V 1 base short and J 11 bases short, with 11 bases between. CDR3 size: 12 residues. The CDR3 here is CASSLEGRVAFF. CDR3 DNA sequence: TGTGCCAGCAGCTTAGAGGGCAGGGTGGCTTTCTTT.

V is TRBV10-3 and J is TRBJ2-1; D ambiguous. V lost 2 bases and J 10 bases, leaving 9 bases between the germline ends. The CDR3 has 12 residues. Germline V gives CDR1 ENHRY, CDR2 SYGVKD. Written as DNA, the CDR3 is TGTGCCATCAGTGAGAGTAGCCGCGAGCAGTTCTTC. Translation: CAISESSREQFF.

The chain employs TRBV21-1 and TRBJ2-7. TRBV21-1 constitutes a pseudogene. The CDR3 contains 18 residues. The CDR3 sequence: CASSTNKIRGPGPYEQYF. CDR3 coding DNA: TGTGCCAGCAGCACCAACAAAATCCGGGGCCCTGGTCCATACGAGCAGTACTTC.

The rearrangement uses TRBV18 and TRBJ1-2, with D hard to call. The CDR3 extends over 16 amino acids. Per germline, CDR1 KGHSH and CDR2 LQKENI. Deletions cut 1 base from V and 2 bases from J, with 14 bases between. This chain's CDR3 is CASSPLQQSTNYGYTF. The CDR3, as DNA: TGTGCCAGCTCACCACTGCAGCAAAGTACGAACTATGGCTACACCTTC.

The gene calls are TRBV11-3 and TRBJ1-2; no clear D. V was shortened by 5 bases and J by 4 bases, with 17 bases between the two germline ends. Germline lookup yields CDR1 SGHNT and CDR2 YENEEA. The length of the CDR3 is 15 residues. DNA of the CDR3: TGTGCCAGCAGCCCCACCCGGAGCCGGTCCTATGGCTACACCTTC. Translating it yields CASSPTRSRSYGYTF.

This clone came up once. The chain combines TRBV7-3 with TRBJ1-1; 8 bases fit TRBD1. The CDR3 runs 15 residues. CDR1 and CDR2 from the germline V gene are SGHTA and FQGTGA. J gave up 4 bases and V 5 bases, and 9 bases lay outside the gene matches. The CDR3: CASSRTGQDGTEAFF. The CDR3 region has the DNA TGTGCCAGCAGCCGAACGGGACAGGACGGCACTGAAGCTTTCTTT.

This rearrangement joins TRBV7-3 to TRBJ2-1; 7 nucleotides agree with TRBD2. Germline CDR1 and CDR2: SGHTA and FQGTGA. After removal of 5 bases from V and 7 bases from J, the junction contained 14 bases not matched to a gene. The CDR3 totals 16 residues. CDR3 nucleotides: TGTGCCAGCAGCCCTCGAATCGGGGGAGCGGGGAATGAGCAGTTCTTC. Translation gives CASSPRIGGAGNEQFF.

The chain recombines TRBV12-3 or TRBV12-4 with TRBJ1-2; D possibly corresponds to TRBD1 (6 bases). V lost 4 bases to trimming and J lost 4 bases, with 10 bases between them. CDR3 size: 13 residues. DNA of the CDR3: TGTGCCAGCAGTTCGCAGGGGACCTATGGCTACACCTTC. Its translation is CASSSQGTYGYTF.

The chain is built from TRBV4-1 and TRBJ1-2, with TRBD1 identical over 8 bases. Unmatched junction bases numbered 9, after V lost 6 bases and J lost 0 bases. CDR1 and CDR2 (germline): MGHRA, YSYEKL. The CDR3 sequence is 16 residues long. The CDR3 region has the DNA TGCGCCAGCAGTTACGACAGGGGCACACCTAACTATGGCTACACCTTC. Amino acids: CASSYDRGTPNYGYTF.

The chain couples TRBV4-1 to TRBJ2-1; possibly TRBD2 for D (5 bases). The CDR3 has 16 residues. Germline V gives CDR1 MGHRA, CDR2 YSYEKL. Trimming took 4 bases from V and 2 from J, leaving 15 bases between them. The CDR3 here is CASSLSGEGAYNEQFF. The CDR3 DNA follows: TGCGCCAGCAGCCTAAGCGGAGAGGGTGCCTACAATGAGCAGTTCTTC.

The V and J genes are TRBV7-9 and TRBJ2-3, with 10 bases aligning to TRBD2. The length of the CDR3 is 15 residues. J gave up 0 bases and V 5 bases, and 2 bases lay outside the gene matches. The germline gives CDR1 SEHNR, CDR2 FQNEAQ (reference sequence). The DNA of the CDR3 is TGTGCCAGCAGCCGGACTAGCGGTAGCACAGATACGCAGTATTTT. This gives the protein CASSRTSGSTDTQYF.

The chain combines TRBV5-4 with TRBJ2-7; the match to TRBD1 covers 7 bases. In germline, CDR1 is SGHNT, CDR2 YYREEE (reference sequence). With V trimmed by 1 base and J by 1 base, 5 bases remained unmatched. The CDR3 is 15 residues long. CDR3 nucleotide sequence: TGTGCCAGCAGCTTGAAAACAGGGGAATCCTACGAGCAGTACTTC. It yields the protein CASSLKTGESYEQYF.

The chain has TRBV21-1 and TRBJ1-1; the table's D call, TRBD1, has no DNA check behind it. TRBV21-1 represents a pseudogene. CDR3 length equals 16 residues. The DNA of the CDR3 is TGTGCCAGGACCAGAACGACAGGGGGCCTGAACACTGAAGCTTTCTTT. Amino acids: CARTRTTGGLNTEAFF.

The chain employs TRBV6-1 and TRBJ1-2; D call uncertain. Germline V gene sequence: CDR1 MNHNS, CDR2 SASEGT. There are 13 residues in the CDR3. The V and J ends lost 3 bases and 1 base respectively, with 6 bases between them. The CDR3 bases are TGTGCCAGCAGTGATACCCTTAACTATGGCTACACCTTC. Protein product: CASSDTLNYGYTF.

V is TRBV10-2 and J is TRBJ1-1; 8 nucleotides agree with TRBD1. Germline V gene lookup returns CDR1 WSHSY and CDR2 SAAADI. Losses at the gene ends were 6 bases for V and 1 base for J; bases not matched to a gene: 10. The CDR3 loop spans 16 amino acids. The CDR3 nucleotides read TGCGCCAGCAGAGATCCGGGACAGGCCTCGAACACTGAAGCTTTCTTT. Residues: CASRDPGQASNTEAFF.

The chain links TRBV18 to TRBJ1-6, with D possibly TRBD1 on 5 matching bases. The CDR3 runs 16 residues. Germline V gene data show CDR1 as KGHSH and CDR2 as LQKENI. The V and J ends lost 3 bases and 12 bases respectively, with 21 bases between them. The CDR3 spells CASSPGEWVTGGPLHF. The CDR3 DNA sequence: TGTGCCAGCTCACCCGGGGAGTGGGTGACCGGGGGACCCCTCCACTTT.

This clone was detected once. The chain is built from TRBV2 and TRBJ2-5; 7 bases map to TRBD2. In germline, CDR1 is SNHLY, CDR2 FYNNEI. This CDR3 region has 13 residues. Trimming cost V 6 bases and J 4 bases; bases outside gene matches: 5. The CDR3, as DNA: TGTGCCAGCAGGAAAGCGGGATCAGAGACCCAGTACTTC. Its protein product is CASRKAGSETQYF. Supplemented by reference TRBV2 and TRBJ2-5, the full variable domain reads EPEVTQTPSHQVTQMGQEVILRCVPISNHLYFYWYRQILGQKVEFLVSFYNNEISEKSEIFDDQFSVERPDGSNFTLKIRSTKLEDSAMYFCASRKAGSETQYFGPGTRLLVL.

The CDR3 loop is CASSLLTGELFF. In DNA form, the CDR3 reads TGTGCCAGCAGCTTATTGACCGGGGAGCTGTTTTTT. The J gene is TRBJ2-2, the V gene TRBV7-9, with D uncertain. With 2 bases removed from V and 5 bases from J, the gap between germline ends came to 3 bases. CDR3 length: 12 amino acids. Germline V gene lookup returns CDR1 SEHNR and CDR2 FQNEAQ (reference sequence).

J is TRBJ1-1 and V is TRBV9; 7 bases line up with TRBD1. This CDR3 comprises 16 residues. V trimming: 3 bases; J trimming: 0 bases; junction bases outside the gene matches: 8. Germline V gene data show CDR1 as SGDLS and CDR2 as YYNGEE. The CDR3 bases are TGTGCCAGCAGCGGTGACAGGGTTTCGATGAACACTGAAGCTTTCTTT. This sequence encodes CASSGDRVSMNTEAFF.

This chain joins TRBV6-2 or TRBV6-3 and TRBJ1-5, with 9 bases lining up with TRBD1. The CDR3 is made up of 16 amino acids. Trimming removed 2 bases from V and 11 bases from J; junction bases left unmatched: 13. CDR1 is MNHEY and CDR2 is SVGEGT in the germline V gene. The CDR3 is CASSYSPGQGKGTQHF. The CDR3 DNA is TGTGCCAGCAGTTACAGTCCGGGACAGGGTAAGGGGACCCAGCATTTT.

The chain uses TRBV6-5 and TRBJ2-7; perhaps D is TRBD1 or TRBD2 (6 bases each). Trimming took off 2 bases at V and 4 bases at J, with 18 bases between the two ends. This CDR3 has 16 amino acids. Looked up from germline, CDR1 is MNHEY and CDR2 is SVGAGI. CDR3 DNA sequence: TGTGCCAGCAGTTACGCACTAGCCGGGACACCATACGAGCAGTACTTC. Translated, it gives CASSYALAGTPYEQYF.

This chain joins TRBV20-1 and TRBJ1-1; 7 nucleotides agree with TRBD1. V shed 3 bases and J 5 bases; nucleotides not matched to a gene: 12. This CDR3 comprises 15 residues. Germline values: CDR1 DFQATT, CDR2 SNEGSKA (reference sequence). The CDR3 region has the DNA TGCAGTGCTAGTGAATCCATCTCAGGGGGAACTGAAGCTTTCTTT. Translation: CSASESISGGTEAFF.

This clone was detected only a few times. J is TRBJ2-2 and V is TRBV9, with 7 bases matching TRBD2. Unmatched junction bases numbered 13, after V lost 4 bases and J lost 4 bases. The CDR3 is 17 residues long. Germline CDR1 and CDR2: SGDLS and YYNGEE. The CDR3 protein is CASSPLGAGLTTGELFF. CDR3 nucleotides: TGTGCCAGCAGCCCCCTTGGGGCGGGACTAACCACCGGGGAGCTGTTTTTT.